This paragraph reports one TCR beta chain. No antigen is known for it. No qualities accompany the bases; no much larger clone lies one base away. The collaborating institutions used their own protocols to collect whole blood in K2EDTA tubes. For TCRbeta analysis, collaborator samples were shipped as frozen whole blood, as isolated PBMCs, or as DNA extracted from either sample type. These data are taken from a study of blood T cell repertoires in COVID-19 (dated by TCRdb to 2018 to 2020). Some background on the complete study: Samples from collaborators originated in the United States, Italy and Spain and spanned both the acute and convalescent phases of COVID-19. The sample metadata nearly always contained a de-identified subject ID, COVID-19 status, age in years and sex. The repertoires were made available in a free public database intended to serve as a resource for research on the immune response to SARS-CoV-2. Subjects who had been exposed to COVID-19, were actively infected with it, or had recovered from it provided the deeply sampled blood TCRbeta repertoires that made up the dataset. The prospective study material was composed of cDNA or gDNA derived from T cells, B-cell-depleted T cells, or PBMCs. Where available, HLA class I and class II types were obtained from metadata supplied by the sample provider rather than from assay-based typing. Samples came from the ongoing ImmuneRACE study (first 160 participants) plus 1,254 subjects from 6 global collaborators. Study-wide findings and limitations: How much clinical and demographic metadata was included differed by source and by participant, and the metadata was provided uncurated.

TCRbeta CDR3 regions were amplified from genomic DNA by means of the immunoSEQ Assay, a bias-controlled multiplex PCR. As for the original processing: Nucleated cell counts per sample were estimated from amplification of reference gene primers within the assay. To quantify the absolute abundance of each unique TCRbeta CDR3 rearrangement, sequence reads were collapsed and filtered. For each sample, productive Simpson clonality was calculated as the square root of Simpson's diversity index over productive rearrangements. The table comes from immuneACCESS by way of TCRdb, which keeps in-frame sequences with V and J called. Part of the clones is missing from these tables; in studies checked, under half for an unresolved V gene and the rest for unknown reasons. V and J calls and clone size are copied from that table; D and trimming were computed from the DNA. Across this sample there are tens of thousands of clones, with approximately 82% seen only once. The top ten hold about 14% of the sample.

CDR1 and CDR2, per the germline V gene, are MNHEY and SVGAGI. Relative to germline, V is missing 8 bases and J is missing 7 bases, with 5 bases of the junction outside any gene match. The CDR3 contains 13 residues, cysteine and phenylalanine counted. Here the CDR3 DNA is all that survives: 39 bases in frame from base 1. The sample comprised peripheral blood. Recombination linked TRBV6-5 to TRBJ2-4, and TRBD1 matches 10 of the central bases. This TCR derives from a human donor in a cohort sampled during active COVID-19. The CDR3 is CASRQGARNIQYF. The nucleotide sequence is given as TGTGCCAGCCGACAGGGGGCAAGGAACATTCAGTACTTC.